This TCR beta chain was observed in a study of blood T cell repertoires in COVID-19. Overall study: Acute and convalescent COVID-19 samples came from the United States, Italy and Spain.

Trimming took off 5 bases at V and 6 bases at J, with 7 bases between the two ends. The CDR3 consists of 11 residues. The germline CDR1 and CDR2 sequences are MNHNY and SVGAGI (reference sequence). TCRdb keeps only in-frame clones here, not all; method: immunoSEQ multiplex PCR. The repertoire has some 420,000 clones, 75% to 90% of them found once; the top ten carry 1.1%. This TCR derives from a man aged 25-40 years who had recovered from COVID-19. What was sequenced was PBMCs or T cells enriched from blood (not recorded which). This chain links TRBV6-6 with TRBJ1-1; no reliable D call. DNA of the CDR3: TGTGCCAGCAGTGATGGAGCTGAAGCTTTCTTT. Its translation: CASSDGAEAFF.